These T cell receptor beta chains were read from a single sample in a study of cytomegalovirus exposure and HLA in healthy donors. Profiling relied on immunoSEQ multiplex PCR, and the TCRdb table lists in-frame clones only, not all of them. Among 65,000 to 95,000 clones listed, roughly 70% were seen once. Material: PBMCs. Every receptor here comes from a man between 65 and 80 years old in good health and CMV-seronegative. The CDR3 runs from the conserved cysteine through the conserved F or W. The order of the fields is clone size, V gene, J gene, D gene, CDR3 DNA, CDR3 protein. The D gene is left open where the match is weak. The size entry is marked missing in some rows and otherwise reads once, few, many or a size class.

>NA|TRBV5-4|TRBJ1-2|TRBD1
TGTGCCAGCAGCGGGGGACAGGGAGGCTACACCTTC
CASSGGQGGYTF
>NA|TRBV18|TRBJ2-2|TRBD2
TGTGCCAGCTCACCCAGGACTAGCGGGGGGGCCTCCTACACCGGGGAGCTGTTTTTT
CASSPRTSGGASYTGELFF
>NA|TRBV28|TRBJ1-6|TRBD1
TGTGCCAGCAGCACAGGGGGCAATAATTCACCCCTCCACTTT
CASSTGGNNSPLHF
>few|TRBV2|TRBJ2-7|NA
TGTGCCAGCCGGGGGAACGGTTACGAGCAGTACTTC
CASRGNGYEQYF
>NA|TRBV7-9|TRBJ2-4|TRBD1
TGTTCCAGCAGCTTACCCGGACAGGGGAAAAACATTCAGTACTTC
CSSSLPGQGKNIQYF
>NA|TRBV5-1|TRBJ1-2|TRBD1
TGCGCCAGCAGCGAAACGGGACAGGGGTTTTATGGCTACACCTTC
CASSETGQGFYGYTF
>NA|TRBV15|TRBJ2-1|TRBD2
TGTGCCACCAGCAGAGGTGGCGGCGGGAGGGTCGGTGGTTGGGGTGAGCAGTTCTTC
CATSRGGGGRVGGWGEQFF
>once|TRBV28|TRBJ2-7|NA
TGTGCCAGCAGTTTGTCGGGGTTTGAATCCGGGCAGTACTTC
CASSLSGFESGQYF
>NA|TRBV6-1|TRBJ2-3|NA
TGTGCCAGCAGTAAAGACATGGGGACTAGCACAGATACGCAGTATTTT
CASSKDMGTSTDTQYF
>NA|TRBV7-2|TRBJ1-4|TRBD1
TGTGCCAGCAGCCCACTCGGCGGGACAGGAAGCACAACTAATGAAAAACTGTTTTTT
CASSPLGGTGSTTNEKLFF
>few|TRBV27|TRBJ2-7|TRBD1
TGTGCCAGCGGACCCGGGACAGGGGCCTACGAGCAGTACTTC
CASGPGTGAYEQYF
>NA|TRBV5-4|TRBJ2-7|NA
TGTGCCAGCAGCGATGCAGGGGCCAGAAGCTCCTACGAGCAGTACTTC
CASSDAGARSSYEQYF
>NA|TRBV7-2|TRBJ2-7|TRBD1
TGTGCCAGCCAACAGGGGGCGTCAATCGTCGAGCAGTACTTC
CASQQGASIVEQYF
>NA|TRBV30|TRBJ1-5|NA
TGTGCCTGGAGTCGCAGACAAGGGAGTCAGCCCCAGCATTTT
CAWSRRQGSQPQHF
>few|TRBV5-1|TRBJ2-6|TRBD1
TGCGCCAGCAGCTCGGACGGGGGACAGGGTAGGTCTGGGGCCAACGTCCTGACTTTC
CASSSDGGQGRSGANVLTF
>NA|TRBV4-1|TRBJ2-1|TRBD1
TGCGCCAGCAGCCAAGGACAGGGTGTAGGGGCTTACGACAATGAGCAGTTCTTC
CASSQGQGVGAYDNEQFF
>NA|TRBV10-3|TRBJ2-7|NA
TGTGCCATCAGTGAGGGGCAGGGAGAGCAGTACTTC
CAISEGQGEQYF
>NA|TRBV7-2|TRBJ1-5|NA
TGTGCCAGCAGCTTCCCGGGGCAGCCCCAGCATTTT
CASSFPGQPQHF
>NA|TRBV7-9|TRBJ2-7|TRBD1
TGTGCCAGCAGCTTAAGGGGGCTAAGGGAGCAGTACTTC
CASSLRGLREQYF
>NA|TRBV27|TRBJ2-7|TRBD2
TGTGCCAGCAGTTTCAGCGGGGGGGGCTCGATGGAGCAGTACTTC
CASSFSGGGSMEQYF
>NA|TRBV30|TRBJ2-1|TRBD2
TGTGCCTGGAGTGTCACCGGGGGAGGGTTTGAGCAGTTCTTC
CAWSVTGGGFEQFF
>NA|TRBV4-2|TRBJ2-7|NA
TGTGCCAGCAGCCTCGTAGCTGGCCTTAGCAGCTCCTACGAGCAGTACTTC
CASSLVAGLSSSYEQYF
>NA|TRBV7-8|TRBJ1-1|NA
TGTGCCAGCAGCATCATCCTGGGAGGGACTGAAGCTTTCTTT
CASSIILGGTEAFF
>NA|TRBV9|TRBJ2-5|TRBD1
TGTGCCAGCAGCGCAGGAGGACAGGGATACCAAGAGACCCAGTACTTC
CASSAGGQGYQETQYF
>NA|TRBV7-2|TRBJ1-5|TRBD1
TGTGCCAGCAGCTTCATGACAGGGATCTATCAGCCCCAGCATTTT
CASSFMTGIYQPQHF
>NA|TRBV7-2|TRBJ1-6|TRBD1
TGTGCCAGCAGCTTAGTATGGGACAGGGGCAGTTCACCCCTCCACTTT
CASSLVWDRGSSPLHF
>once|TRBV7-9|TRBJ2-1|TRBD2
TGTGCCAGCAGCTCTCCAACTAGCGGGAGCAATGAGCAGTTCTTC
CASSSPTSGSNEQFF
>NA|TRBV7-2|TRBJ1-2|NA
TGTGCCAGCAGCTTAGGGCGGGGCTATGGCTACACCTTC
CASSLGRGYGYTF
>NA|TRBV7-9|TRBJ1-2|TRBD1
TGTGCCAGCAGCCGATACACGACAGGGAATGGCTACACCTTC
CASSRYTTGNGYTF
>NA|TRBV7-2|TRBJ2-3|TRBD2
TGTGCCAGCAGCTTAACTAGCGGGAGATCAGATACGCAGTATTTT
CASSLTSGRSDTQYF
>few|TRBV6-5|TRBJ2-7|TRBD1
TGTGCCAGCAGTGAGACAGGGGGCGAGCAGTACTTC
CASSETGGEQYF
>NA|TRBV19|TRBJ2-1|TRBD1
TGTGCCAGTGCCGGGGGAGGGACAGGGGGCAATGAGCAGTTCTTC
CASAGGGTGGNEQFF
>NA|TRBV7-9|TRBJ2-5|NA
TGTGCCAGCGGGGAGGAGACCCAGTACTTC
CASGEETQYF
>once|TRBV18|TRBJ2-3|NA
TGTGCCAGCTCACAAAAATACACAGATACGCAGTATTTT
CASSQKYTDTQYF
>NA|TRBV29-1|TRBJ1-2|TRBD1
TGCAGCGTTGAAGAGACCGGGACAGGGGTTGGCTACACCTTC
CSVEETGTGVGYTF
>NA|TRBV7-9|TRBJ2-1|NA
TGTGCCAGCAGCTTACCACGGGACACCCGCTACAATGAGCAGTTCTTC
CASSLPRDTRYNEQFF
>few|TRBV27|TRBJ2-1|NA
TGTGCCAGCAGTTTCCCCGGGGAGTACAATGAGCAGTTCTTC
CASSFPGEYNEQFF
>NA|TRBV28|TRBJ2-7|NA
TGTGCCAGCACTCCTTCCGCCTACGAGCAGTACTTC
CASTPSAYEQYF
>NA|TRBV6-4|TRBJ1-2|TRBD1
TGTGCCAGCAGTGATAGTTGGGACAGGGGAGTCGGTCGAAGTGGCTACACCTTC
CASSDSWDRGVGRSGYTF
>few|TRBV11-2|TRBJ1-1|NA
TGTGCCAGCAGCTCTTTCGGCGGGAGGACTGAAGCTTTCTTT
CASSSFGGRTEAFF
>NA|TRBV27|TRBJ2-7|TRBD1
TGTGCCAGCTCCTCGGGTGGGACAGGGGGCTACGAGCAGTACTTC
CASSSGGTGGYEQYF
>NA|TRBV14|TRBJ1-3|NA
TGTGCCAGCAGCCAGCTTGTCGGGTCTGGAAACACCATATATTTT
CASSQLVGSGNTIYF
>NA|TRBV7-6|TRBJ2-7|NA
TGTGCCAGCAGCTCCCTGGCAGGGGGGTTTGACGAGCAGTACTTC
CASSSLAGGFDEQYF
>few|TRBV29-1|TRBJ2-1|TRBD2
TGCAGCGTTGAAGTGACTAGCGGGAGGCGGGATGAGCAGTTCTTC
CSVEVTSGRRDEQFF
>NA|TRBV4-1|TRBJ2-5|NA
TGCGCCAGCAGCCAAGAATCTTCCGGGGGAAGAGAGACCCAGTACTTC
CASSQESSGGRETQYF
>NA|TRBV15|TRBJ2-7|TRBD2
TGTGCCACCAGCAGGACGGGGGGGGTCGAGCAGTACTTC
CATSRTGGVEQYF
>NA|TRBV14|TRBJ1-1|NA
TGTGCCAGCAGCAAACTGAGTAGCGGAGAAGCTTTCTTT
CASSKLSSGEAFF
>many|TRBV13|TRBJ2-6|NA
TGTGCCAGCAGCTTCCACAGGACCAACGTCCTGACTTTC
CASSFHRTNVLTF
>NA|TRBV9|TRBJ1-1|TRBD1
TGTGCCAGCAGCGTCACAGGGGGGGAAGCTTTCTTT
CASSVTGGEAFF
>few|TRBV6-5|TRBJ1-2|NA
TGTGCCAGCAGTTGGGGGGGCAACCCAAACTATGGCTACACCTTC
CASSWGGNPNYGYTF
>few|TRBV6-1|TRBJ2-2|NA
TGTGCCAGCAGTTCCCAGGGTGGCGGGGAGCTGTTTTTT
CASSSQGGGELFF
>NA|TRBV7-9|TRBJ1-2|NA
TGTGCCAGCAGCTTAGATCGGGGGTCTAACTATGGCTACACCTTC
CASSLDRGSNYGYTF
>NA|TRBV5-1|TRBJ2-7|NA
TGCGCCAGCAGCTGGGGACTCGCCTACGAGCAGTACTTC
CASSWGLAYEQYF
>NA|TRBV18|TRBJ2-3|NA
TGTGCCAGCTCACCTGAAACAGGGCAGCCCACAGATACGCAGTATTTT
CASSPETGQPTDTQYF
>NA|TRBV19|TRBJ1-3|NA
TGTGCCAGTAGCCCACGACACGGTCAAGACACCATATATTTT
CASSPRHGQDTIYF
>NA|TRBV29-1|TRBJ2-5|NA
TGCAGCGTTGACGGTCGGGCGGGAGAGACCCAGTACTTC
CSVDGRAGETQYF
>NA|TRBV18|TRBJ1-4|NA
TGTGCCAGCTCACGAGGGTGGGACATCGATGAAAAACTGTTTTTT
CASSRGWDIDEKLFF
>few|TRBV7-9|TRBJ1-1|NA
TGTGCCAGCAGCTTTGGTCCCAGGCAAGCTTTCTTT
CASSFGPRQAFF
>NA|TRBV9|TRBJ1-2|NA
TGTGCCAGCAGCGTAGGAGTGGGAGGCCAGTATGGCTACACCTTC
CASSVGVGGQYGYTF